Sequencing of this T cell receptor (beta chain) was carried out in a study of shared clonotypes between healthy human individuals. Study-wide findings and caveats: Generally, naive subsets (rather than memory subsets) showed larger estimated richness.

The CDR3 sequence is 13 residues long. The ends were cut back, 3 bases at V and 0 bases at J, with 8 bases in the middle. Germline loops: CDR1 GTSNPN, CDR2 SVGIG (reference sequence). The deep-level immunoSEQ assay was used. The repertoire was sequenced with immunoSEQ multiplex PCR; TCRdb's copy has only in-frame clones and lacks some. The data contain millions of clones, roughly 92% of them seen just once; the ten biggest clones take up roughly 0.13%. Details on this clone: Its matching antigen is unknown. The sample contains more than one DNA sequence encoding this CDR3.

The sequencing input was naive CD4+ T cells sorted from blood. Subset indicated: CD45RA+ positively selected. V is TRBV30 and J is TRBJ1-1; D perhaps matches TRBD1 (6 bases). The receptor comes from a man aged 18 to 29 in good health. The CDR3 loop is CAWRGGVNTEAFF. The CDR3 DNA reads as TGTGCCTGGAGAGGGGGGGTGAACACTGAAGCTTTCTTT.